Shown below are 28 T cell receptor beta chains from a single sample sequenced in a study of T cell responses to AZD1222 COVID-19 vaccine. The assay was immunoSEQ multiplex PCR, and TCRdb's table has in-frame clones only and misses some. The data show about 180,000 clones, with nearly 95% seen just once and 1.5% to 2.5% held by the top ten. The material sequenced was peripheral blood, taken 28 days after the second AZD1222 dose. The receptor source for this set is an adult who received the AZD1222 COVID-19 vaccine.

V and J are TRBV7-8 and TRBJ1-3; the D gene is possibly TRBD1 (6 bases). CDR1 and CDR2 (germline): SGHVS, FQNEAQ. V dropped 6 bases and J dropped 0 bases, with 15 bases sitting between them. The CDR3 sequence is 16 residues long. CDR3 in DNA: TGTGCCAGCAGTCAAAACCAGGGGTTCTCTGGAAACACCATATATTTT. Protein product: CASSQNQGFSGNTIYF.

The chain couples TRBV19 to TRBJ1-2, with D uncertain. V was pared by 4 bases and J by 5 bases, with 14 bases between. The CDR3 length is 14 residues. Germline V CDR1 and CDR2: LNHDA, SQIVND (reference sequence). The CDR3 DNA reads as TGTGCCAGTAGTAGCGGGGTGGCTCAATATGGCTACACCTTC. It specifies CASSSGVAQYGYTF.

V is TRBV27 and J is TRBJ1-1; no clear D gene. V was pared by 7 bases and J by 4 bases, with 10 bases between. This CDR3 is 12 amino acids long. CDR1 is MNHEY and CDR2 is SMNVEV in the germline V gene (reference sequence). The CDR3 loop reads CASTPVSTEAFF. DNA for the CDR3: TGTGCCAGCACCCCCGTTAGCACTGAAGCTTTCTTT.

V and J are TRBV4-1 and TRBJ2-5; 10 bases agree with TRBD2. Trimming removed 1 base from V and 5 bases from J; junction bases left unmatched: 7. The length of the CDR3 is 16 residues. Germline lookup yields CDR1 MGHRA and CDR2 YSYEKL. This CDR3 reads CASSQGRSGGVETQYF. The CDR3 DNA reads as TGCGCCAGCAGCCAAGGCCGCAGCGGGGGGGTCGAGACCCAGTACTTC.

The CDR3 coding sequence is TGTGCCAGCAGTTTCGCATCTAACTATGGCTACACCTTC. Translation gives CASSFASNYGYTF. V is TRBV27 and J is TRBJ1-2; D remains unclear. V was shortened by 3 bases and J by 0 bases, with 5 bases between the two germline ends. This CDR3 contains 13 residues. Germline V CDR1 and CDR2: MNHEY, SMNVEV (reference sequence).

The chain has TRBV10-3 and TRBJ1-6, with 8 nucleotides matching TRBD1. The CDR3 is made up of 14 amino acids. CDR1 ENHRY and CDR2 SYGVKD come from the germline V gene. J was trimmed by 5 bases and V by 10 bases; bases with no gene match: 7. CDR3 residues: CATQRTGNNSPLHF. CDR3 sequence (DNA): TGTGCCACCCAAAGGACAGGGAATAATTCACCCCTCCACTTT.

The CDR3 reads CASSPGTGSTDTQYF. In DNA, the CDR3 is TGTGCCAGCAGCCCTGGCACAGGGTCCACAGATACGCAGTATTTT. This chain connects TRBV5-6 to TRBJ2-3, with D perhaps matching TRBD1 (6 bases). With 4 bases removed from V and 2 bases from J, the gap between germline ends came to 14 bases. The CDR3 sequence is 15 residues long. Per the germline V gene, CDR1 is SGHDT and CDR2 is YYEEEE.

This clone was seen once. In DNA form, the CDR3 reads TGTGCCTGGAGTATGCGGGGTCTAAATTACGAGCAGTACTTC. Translation gives CAWSMRGLNYEQYF. The V and J genes are TRBV30 and TRBJ2-7, with D tentatively TRBD2 (6 bases). The V and J ends lost 2 bases and 4 bases respectively, with 15 bases between them. The CDR3 is made up of 14 amino acids. Per germline, CDR1 GTSNPN and CDR2 SVGIG (reference sequence).

The sample holds one count of this clone. The V gene is TRBV7-9, the J gene TRBJ2-3; D is unclear. The CDR3 contains 15 residues. The V gene's germline CDR1 is SEHNR and CDR2 FQNEAQ (reference sequence). Trimming shortened V by 5 bases and J by 3 bases, and 15 bases separated the two germline ends. CDR3 amino acids: CASSPGPGGTDTQYF. In DNA form, the CDR3 reads TGTGCCAGCAGCCCCGGCCCCGGTGGGACAGATACGCAGTATTTT.

This rearrangement joins TRBV2 to TRBJ2-5; 9 bases map to TRBD1. Germline V lookup: CDR1 SNHLY, CDR2 FYNNEI. This CDR3 contains 13 residues. V lost 5 bases, J lost 5 bases, and 3 bases stayed unmatched. The CDR3 region has the DNA TGTGCCAGCAGTAACAGGGGGCGCGAGACCCAGTACTTC. Translating it yields CASSNRGRETQYF.

This clone is a singleton in its sample. The V and J genes are TRBV7-9 and TRBJ1-2, with D uncertain. The CDR3 totals 14 residues. V lost 7 bases to trimming and J lost 6 bases, with 18 bases between them. Germline CDR1 is SEHNR and CDR2 is FQNEAQ (reference sequence). The CDR3 DNA reads as TGTGCCAGCACCGCGGGCGTGCGCTCAGATGGCTACACCTTC. It codes for CASTAGVRSDGYTF.

The chain has TRBV18 and TRBJ2-7; 9 nucleotides agree with TRBD1. The ends lost 4 bases at V and 6 bases at J; junction bases unmatched: 4. Germline CDR1 and CDR2: KGHSH and LQKENI. This CDR3 has 13 residues. The CDR3 coding sequence is TGTGCCAGCTCACGGGACAGGGCCTCCGAGCAGTACTTC. It translates to CASSRDRASEQYF.

The gene calls are TRBV4-1 and TRBJ2-7, with TRBD1 identical over 11 bases. Per the germline V gene, CDR1 is MGHRA and CDR2 is YSYEKL. CDR3 length: 16 residues. The trim removed 1 base at V and 2 bases at J, leaving 4 bases unmatched. Here the CDR3 DNA reads TGCGCCAGCAGCCAAGTGAGGGACAGGGGGGCCTACGAGCAGTACTTC. This codes for CASSQVRDRGAYEQYF.

The chain has TRBV2 and TRBJ1-5; D uncertain. The CDR3 covers 15 residues. From germline, CDR1 is SNHLY and CDR2 FYNNEI. Trimming left V 3 bases short and J 1 base short, with 10 bases between. CDR3 DNA sequence: TGTGCCAGCAGTGAGGGTTCGCTGAGCAATCAGCCCCAGCATTTT. Amino acid sequence: CASSEGSLSNQPQHF.

The V call is TRBV9, the J call TRBJ2-2; a weak D match, TRBD2 (5 bases). This CDR3 has 13 amino acids. V gave up 4 bases and J gave up 7 bases, with 11 bases separating them. Germline assignment: CDR1 SGDLS and CDR2 YYNGEE. The CDR3 region has the DNA TGTGCCAGCAGCTCCGACGGAGGCGGGGAGCTGTTTTTT. This gives the protein CASSSDGGGELFF.

The gene calls are TRBV14 and TRBJ1-4; D unclear. Germline lookup yields CDR1 SGHDN and CDR2 FVKESK. The CDR3 contains 16 residues. Trimming stripped 0 bases from V and 8 bases from J, with 16 bases between. The CDR3, as DNA: TGTGCCAGCAGCCAAGATATAACAGAGGCTATCGAAAAACTGTTTTTT. Its translation is CASSQDITEAIEKLFF.

The chain links TRBV9 to TRBJ2-1; D tentatively reads TRBD1 or TRBD2 (7 bases each). This CDR3 contains 14 residues. Trimming stripped 0 bases from V and 9 bases from J, with 13 bases between. Germline V gene data show CDR1 as SGDLS and CDR2 as YYNGEE. In nucleotides, the CDR3 is TGTGCCAGCAGCGTAGTGTCAGGGGGGGCTGAGCAGTTCTTC. Translated, it gives CASSVVSGGAEQFF.

This clone has more than one count but fewer than ten. The chain combines TRBV6-4 with TRBJ2-1; no reliable D call. Trimming cost V 4 bases and J 6 bases, with 10 bases left between them. The CDR3 runs to 13 residues. Germline CDR1 MRHNA, CDR2 SNTAGT. As DNA, the CDR3 is TGTGCCAGCAGTGTCGAGGCTCGCAATGAGCAGTTCTTC. As protein: CASSVEARNEQFF.

V and J are TRBV21-1 and TRBJ2-5; the D call of TRBD2 is as the table states it, not checked on the DNA. TRBV21-1 corresponds to a pseudogene. This CDR3 region has 18 residues. The CDR3 loop is CASSYTHGLASHQETQYF. The CDR3 DNA reads TGTGCCAGCAGCTACACTCATGGACTAGCGTCCCATCAAGAGACCCAGTACTTC.

The V call is TRBV4-1, the J call TRBJ2-7; D gene ambiguous. Trimming took off 4 bases at V and 2 bases at J, with 12 bases between the two ends. The CDR3 is made up of 14 amino acids. Germline V gene sequence: CDR1 MGHRA, CDR2 YSYEKL. CDR3 sequence reads: CASSPPLPPYEQYF. CDR3 in DNA: TGCGCCAGCAGCCCTCCCTTGCCACCCTACGAGCAGTACTTC.

CDR3 sequence: CASKLRDYNSPLHF. In nucleotides, the CDR3 is TGTGCCAGCAAGTTAAGGGATTATAATTCACCCCTCCACTTT. The gene calls are TRBV6-6 and TRBJ1-6; D is ambiguous. V was pared by 7 bases and J by 4 bases, with 11 bases between. Per the germline V gene, CDR1 is MNHNY and CDR2 is SVGAGI (reference sequence). The length of the CDR3 is 14 residues.

V is TRBV10-3 and J is TRBJ1-5; D is ambiguous. The CDR3 has 15 amino acids. CDR1 is ENHRY and CDR2 is SYGVKD in the germline V gene. Trimming shortened V by 9 bases and J by 0 bases, and 15 bases separated the two germline ends. For the CDR3, the DNA is TGTGCCATACGGGAGGGCCCCGATAGCAATCAGCCCCAGCATTTT. Translating it yields CAIREGPDSNQPQHF.

The chain recombines TRBV19 with TRBJ1-5; 12 nucleotides align to TRBD1. V shed 4 bases and J 1 base; nucleotides not matched to a gene: 17. Germline CDR1 and CDR2: LNHDA and SQIVND (reference sequence). The CDR3 has 21 amino acids. The CDR3 loop is CASSTYTGTGGALGSNQPQHF. CDR3 DNA: TGTGCCAGTAGTACATATACCGGGACAGGGGGCGCGTTGGGAAGCAATCAGCCCCAGCATTTT.

This rearrangement joins TRBV4-1 to TRBJ1-4; D remains unclear. The CDR3 contains 11 residues. With 1 base removed from V and 14 bases from J, the gap between germline ends came to 8 bases. Germline assignment: CDR1 MGHRA and CDR2 YSYEKL. The DNA for the CDR3 is TGCGCCAGCAGCCAAGGGGTTCGGCTGTTTTTT. It translates to CASSQGVRLFF.

The V call is TRBV4-2, the J call TRBJ2-3; 13 positions agree with TRBD2. Germline values: CDR1 LGHNA, CDR2 YNFKEQ. The V segment lost 3 bases and the J segment 2 bases; nucleotides outside the gene matches: 8. The CDR3 runs to 18 residues. CDR3 bases: TGTGCCAGCAGCCACGGACAGACTAGCGGGGGGTACACAGATACGCAGTATTTT. Translating it yields CASSHGQTSGGYTDTQYF.

This sequence joins TRBV13 and TRBJ1-3; D uncertain. The germline V gene has CDR1 PRHDT and CDR2 FYEKMQ (reference sequence). This CDR3 spans 14 amino acids. Trimming left V 2 bases short and J 2 bases short, with 7 bases between. The CDR3 DNA is TGTGCCAGCAGCTTACTCCATACTGGAAACACCATATATTTT. Encoded protein: CASSLLHTGNTIYF.

Here the CDR3 reads CASSWADMNTEAFF. Written as DNA, the CDR3 is TGTGCCAGCAGCTGGGCAGACATGAACACTGAAGCTTTCTTT. V usage is TRBV27 and J usage is TRBJ1-1; D is ambiguous. The CDR3 sequence is 14 residues long. CDR1 and CDR2 from the germline V gene are MNHEY and SMNVEV (reference sequence). V gave up 6 bases and J gave up 0 bases, with 11 bases separating them.

V gene TRBV6-5 combines with J gene TRBJ2-1, with D maybe TRBD2 (5 bases). The germline CDR1 and CDR2 sequences are MNHEY and SVGAGI. This CDR3 has 15 amino acids. V was trimmed by 6 bases and J by 0 bases, leaving 12 bases between them. The CDR3 DNA reads TGTGCCAGCAGCGGAGGACCCTCCTCCTACAATGAGCAGTTCTTC. It codes for CASSGGPSSYNEQFF.